This record covers a single TCR beta chain. Its antigen is as yet unknown. The method was immunoSEQ multiplex PCR; TCRdb's version includes in-frame clones alone and lacks a portion of them. The sample lists roughly 120,000 clones, about 92% occurring once. These data belong to a study of T cell responses to AZD1222 COVID-19 vaccine. Notes on the study in general: Repertoire sampling occurred only after the peak T cell response. Spike was spanned by vaccine-associated CD4 TCRs, with dominance at 160-218 and 743-854. Nearly half of unique spike-specific TCRs reportedly avoided B.1.351 and B.1.1.7 mutated regions.

The CDR3 is 17 amino acids. Germline lookup yields CDR1 SGHTS and CDR2 YDEGEE. V lost 3 bases, J lost 2 bases, and 6 bases stayed unmatched. Second doses that came at about 4 or about 12 weeks were put together. The TCR comes from an adult who received the AZD1222 COVID-19 vaccine. The gene calls are TRBV5-8 and TRBJ2-6, with TRBD1 matching over 9 bases. This material consisted of peripheral blood, taken 28 days after the second AZD1222 dose. In DNA form, the CDR3 reads TGTGCCAGCAGCTCGGGACAGGGCCTCCCTGGGGCCAACGTCCTGACTTTC. It codes for CASSSGQGLPGANVLTF.